Below, 14 T cell receptor beta chains from the same sample are listed, as sequenced in a study of naive and memory T cell subsets. Ligated cDNA underwent four rounds of PCR with nested alpha and beta constant region primers and SP2. TCRdb processed the UMI-ligation and nested PCR reads anew with MiXCR; each CDR3 protein has one entry. The table lists tens of thousands of distinct CDR3 sequences, 11% of them singletons, with less than 4% in the top ten. Treatment denoted: skin biopsy from PPD injection site in Mantoux-positive individual. An oligonucleotide containing a UMI was ligated to the 3' end of TCR cDNA. This specimen consisted of skin, obtained from a tuberculin skin test site. These receptors came from an adult in good health.

At least ten counts were recorded for this clonotype. The V gene is TRBV29-1, the J gene TRBJ1-4; D uncertain. The germline CDR1 and CDR2 sequences are SQVTM and ANQGSEA. The CDR3 totals 11 residues. Trimming removed 0 bases at V and 8 bases at J, with 4 bases between. The CDR3, as DNA: TGCAGCGTTGAAGATAACGAAAAACTGTTTTTT. Protein: CSVEDNEKLFF.

At least ten counts were recorded for this clonotype. V gene TRBV20-1 combines with J gene TRBJ2-3; 8 bases map to TRBD2. CDR1 and CDR2 (germline): DFQATT, SNEGSKA (reference sequence). J gave up 4 bases and V 1 base, and 10 bases lay outside the gene matches. This CDR3 region has 16 residues. The CDR3 DNA sequence: TGCAGTGCTAGAGGTTTCGAGCGGGGGAAGGCAGATACGCAGTATTTT. Its protein product is CSARGFERGKADTQYF.

This sequence joins TRBV3-1 and TRBJ1-3, with D perhaps matching TRBD1 (5 bases). Trimming removed 0 bases from V and 1 base from J, with 10 bases in between. CDR3 length: 16 residues. Per the germline V gene, CDR1 is LGHDT and CDR2 is YNNKEL (reference sequence). The CDR3 here is CASSQDFRQSGNTIYF. The CDR3 bases are TGTGCCAGCAGCCAAGACTTCAGACAGTCTGGAAACACCATATATTTT.

There are many counts of this clonotype. The gene calls are TRBV7-9 and TRBJ2-2; 9 nucleotides line up with TRBD2. The CDR3 runs to 16 residues. V lost 4 bases, J lost 4 bases, and 7 bases stayed unmatched. The germline gives CDR1 SEHNR, CDR2 FQNEAQ (reference sequence). CDR3 sequence: CASSSWTSAPTGELFF. DNA for the CDR3: TGTGCCAGCAGCTCCTGGACTAGCGCGCCCACCGGGGAGCTGTTTTTT.

This clonotype was detected only a few times. In DNA form, the CDR3 reads TGCGCCAGCAGCCACCCAGGCGACCTCTATGGCTACACCTTC. Translated: CASSHPGDLYGYTF. The chain has TRBV4-1 and TRBJ1-2; no definite D call. Trimming took off 3 bases at V and 4 bases at J, with 12 bases between the two ends. The germline CDR1 and CDR2 sequences are MGHRA and YSYEKL. The CDR3 totals 14 residues.

This clonotype appeared many times. The gene calls are TRBV6-5 and TRBJ1-5; D not resolved. Germline V gene data show CDR1 as MNHEY and CDR2 as SVGAGI. Trimming pared 0 bases from V and 2 bases from J, leaving 5 bases between. This CDR3 comprises 14 residues. The CDR3 loop is CASSYSNGNQPQHF. In nucleotides, the CDR3 is TGTGCCAGCAGTTACTCGAACGGCAATCAGCCCCAGCATTTT.

This chain joins TRBV18 and TRBJ2-1, with 13 bases aligning to TRBD2. The CDR3 is 16 residues long. J lost 7 bases, V lost 6 bases, and 9 bases had no gene match. CDR1 and CDR2 (germline): KGHSH, LQKENI. CDR3 nucleotides: TGTGCCAGCTCTCCTAGGACTAGCGGGAGTGGAAATGAGCAGTTCTTC. Amino acids: CASSPRTSGSGNEQFF. Complete variable domain (other parts from reference TRBV18 and TRBJ2-1): NAGVMQNPRHLVRRRGQEARLRCSPMKGHSHVYWYRQLPEEGLKFMVYLQKENIIDESGMPKERFSAEFPKEGPSILRIQQVVRGDSAAYFCASSPRTSGSGNEQFFGPGTRLTVL.

This clonotype was seen more than once but under ten times. The rearrangement links TRBV20-1 to TRBJ1-1; 9 bases are shared with TRBD1. The CDR3 is made up of 13 amino acids. V lost 5 bases to trimming and J lost 6 bases; unmatched junction nucleotides: 7. CDR1 DFQATT and CDR2 SNEGSKA come from the germline V gene (reference sequence). The CDR3 is CSALRDRVSEAFF. CDR3 coding DNA: TGCAGTGCTCTCCGGGACAGGGTCTCTGAAGCTTTCTTT.

The rearrangement joins TRBV3-1 to TRBJ1-1, with D unclear. The germline V gene has CDR1 LGHDT and CDR2 YNNKEL (reference sequence). V lost 9 bases and J lost 8, with 16 bases in between. The CDR3 is 12 amino acids. The CDR3 loop reads CASGFSAAEAFF. CDR3 sequence (DNA): TGTGCCAGTGGTTTTTCAGCCGCGGAAGCTTTCTTT.

This clonotype was detected only a few times. The chain is built from TRBV27 and TRBJ2-5; 7 bases align to TRBD2. CDR3 length: 14 residues. Germline CDR1 is MNHEY and CDR2 is SMNVEV (reference sequence). J was trimmed by 5 bases and V by 5 bases; bases with no gene match: 8. CDR3: CASSRGGTRETQYF. The CDR3 DNA reads TGTGCCAGCAGTCGGGGAGGGACCAGGGAGACCCAGTACTTC.

The V and J genes are TRBV7-8 and TRBJ2-2; 7 positions agree with TRBD1. The CDR3 consists of 20 residues. CDR1 is SGHVS and CDR2 is FQNEAQ in the germline V gene. The junction had 14 bases not matched to a gene; V was cut back by 1 base and J by 0 bases. Here the CDR3 DNA reads TGTGCCAGCAGCTTAGTCCCCCGGGTTGGACAGGTGGCGAACACCGGGGAGCTGTTTTTT. Protein sequence: CASSLVPRVGQVANTGELFF.

The table lists this clonotype with many counts. The rearrangement joins TRBV27 to TRBJ1-1, with 7 bases fitting TRBD1. The CDR3 is 13 residues long. The V and J ends lost 8 bases and 3 bases, in that order; junction bases with no gene match: 6. The germline V gene has CDR1 MNHEY and CDR2 SMNVEV (reference sequence). This chain's CDR3 is CASGWTGHTEAFF. CDR3 in DNA: TGTGCCAGCGGGTGGACAGGACACACTGAAGCTTTCTTT.

This clonotype was picked up many times. The chain combines TRBV20-1 with TRBJ1-6; 8 nucleotides align to TRBD1. There are 15 residues in the CDR3. Unmatched junction bases numbered 10, after V lost 0 bases and J lost 12 bases. CDR1 DFQATT and CDR2 SNEGSKA come from the germline V gene (reference sequence). CDR3 DNA: TGCAGTGCTAGAGATCTAGGACAGGGCCTGGGACCCCTCCACTTT. As protein: CSARDLGQGLGPLHF.

This clonotype was found many times. The chain employs TRBV13 and TRBJ2-1; D is unresolved. V was shortened by 5 bases and J by 4 bases, with 15 bases between the two germline ends. The CDR3 covers 15 residues. CDR1 is PRHDT and CDR2 is FYEKMQ in the germline V gene (reference sequence). CDR3 sequence reads: CASSPMSGAYNEQFF. The CDR3 DNA sequence: TGTGCCAGCAGCCCCATGTCAGGAGCATACAATGAGCAGTTCTTC.